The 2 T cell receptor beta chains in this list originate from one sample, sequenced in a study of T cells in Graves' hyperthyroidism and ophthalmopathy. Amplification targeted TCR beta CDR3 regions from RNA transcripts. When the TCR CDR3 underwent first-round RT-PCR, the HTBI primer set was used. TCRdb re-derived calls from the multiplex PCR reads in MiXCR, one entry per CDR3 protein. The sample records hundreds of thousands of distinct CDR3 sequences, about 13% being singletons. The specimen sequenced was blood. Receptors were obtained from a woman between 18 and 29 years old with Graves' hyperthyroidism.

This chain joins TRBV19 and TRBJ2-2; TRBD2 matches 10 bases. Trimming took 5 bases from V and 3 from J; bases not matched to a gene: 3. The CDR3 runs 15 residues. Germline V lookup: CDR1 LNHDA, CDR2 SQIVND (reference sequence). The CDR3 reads CASSHLAGDTGELFF. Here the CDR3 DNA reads TGTGCCAGTAGTCATCTAGCGGGAGACACCGGGGAGCTGTTTTTT.

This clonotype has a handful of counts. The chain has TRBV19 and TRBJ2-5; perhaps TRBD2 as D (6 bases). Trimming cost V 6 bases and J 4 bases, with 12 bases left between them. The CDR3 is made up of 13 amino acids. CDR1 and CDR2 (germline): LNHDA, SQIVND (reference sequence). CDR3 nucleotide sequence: TGTGCCAGTAGCACAGGAGGGGCAGAGACCCAGTACTTC. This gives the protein CASSTGGAETQYF.